This T cell receptor (beta chain) was documented in a study of blood T cell repertoires in COVID-19. Study summary: Researchers got acute and convalescent COVID-19 samples from the United States, Italy and Spain.

Germline values: CDR1 SQVTM, CDR2 ANQGSEA. The CDR3 is 13 residues long. Trimming stripped 4 bases from V and 6 bases from J, with 15 bases between. Per the authors' pipeline: Reference gene primers were amplified, and this amplification served to estimate nucleated cell counts. The protocol was immunoSEQ multiplex PCR, while the TCRdb copy is restricted to in-frame clones and leaves out a portion. That table furnishes V, J and clone size, whereas the DNA furnished D and trimming. Of around 140,000 clones detected, roughly 81% appear once; the ten largest clones hold roughly 8.6%. Sequencing was performed on peripheral blood. This clonotype was sampled from a woman aged 50 to 60 with active or convalescent COVID-19. V gene TRBV29-1 combines with J gene TRBJ1-1; a weak D match, TRBD1 (6 bases). The CDR3 loop reads CSVAGALRAEAFF. CDR3 coding DNA: TGCAGCGTTGCAGGGGCGTTAAGGGCTGAAGCTTTCTTT.